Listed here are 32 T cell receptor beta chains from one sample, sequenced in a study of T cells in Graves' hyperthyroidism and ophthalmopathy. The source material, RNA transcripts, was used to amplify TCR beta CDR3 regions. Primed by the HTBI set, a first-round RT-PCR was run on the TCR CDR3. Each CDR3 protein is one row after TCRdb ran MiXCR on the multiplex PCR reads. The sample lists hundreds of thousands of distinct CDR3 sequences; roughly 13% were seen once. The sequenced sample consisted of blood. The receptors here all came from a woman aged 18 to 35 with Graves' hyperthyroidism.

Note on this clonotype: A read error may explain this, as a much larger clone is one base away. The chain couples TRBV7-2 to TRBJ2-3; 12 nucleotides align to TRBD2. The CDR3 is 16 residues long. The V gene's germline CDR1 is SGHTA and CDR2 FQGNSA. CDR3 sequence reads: CASSSTSGRRADAQYF. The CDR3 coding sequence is TGTGCCAGCAGTTCGACTAGCGGGAGAAGGGCAGATGCGCAGTATTTT.

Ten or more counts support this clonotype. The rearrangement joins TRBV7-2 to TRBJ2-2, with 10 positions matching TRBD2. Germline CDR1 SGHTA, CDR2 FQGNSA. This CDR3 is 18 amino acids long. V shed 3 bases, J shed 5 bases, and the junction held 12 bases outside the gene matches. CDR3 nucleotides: TGTGCCAGCAGCTTCAACTCAGCGGGAGGGCCAGAAACCGGGGAGCTGTTTTTT. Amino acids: CASSFNSAGGPETGELFF.

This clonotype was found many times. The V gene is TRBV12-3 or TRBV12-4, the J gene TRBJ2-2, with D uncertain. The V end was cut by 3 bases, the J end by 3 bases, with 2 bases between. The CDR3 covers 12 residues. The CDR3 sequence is CASSFDTGELFF. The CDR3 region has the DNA TGTGCCAGCAGTTTTGACACCGGGGAGCTGTTTTTT.

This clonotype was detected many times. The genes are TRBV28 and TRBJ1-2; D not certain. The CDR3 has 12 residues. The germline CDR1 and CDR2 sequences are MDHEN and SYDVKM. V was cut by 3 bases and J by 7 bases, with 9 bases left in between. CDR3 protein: CASSFRYSGYTF. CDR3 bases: TGTGCCAGCAGTTTTCGCTACAGTGGCTACACCTTC.

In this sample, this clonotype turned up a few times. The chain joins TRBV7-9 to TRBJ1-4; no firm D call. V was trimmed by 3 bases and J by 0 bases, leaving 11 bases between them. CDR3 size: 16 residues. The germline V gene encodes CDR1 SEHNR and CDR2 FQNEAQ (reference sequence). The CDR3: CASSFPTAATNEKLFF. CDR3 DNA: TGTGCCAGCAGCTTCCCCACGGCGGCAACTAATGAAAAACTGTTTTTT.

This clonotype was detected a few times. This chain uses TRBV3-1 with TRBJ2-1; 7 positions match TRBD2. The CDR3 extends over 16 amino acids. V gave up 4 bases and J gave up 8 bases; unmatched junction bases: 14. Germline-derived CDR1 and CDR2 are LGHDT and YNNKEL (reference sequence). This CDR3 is CASSPRRGGQGDEQFF. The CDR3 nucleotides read TGTGCCAGCAGCCCCCGCCGGGGAGGGCAGGGTGATGAGCAGTTCTTC.

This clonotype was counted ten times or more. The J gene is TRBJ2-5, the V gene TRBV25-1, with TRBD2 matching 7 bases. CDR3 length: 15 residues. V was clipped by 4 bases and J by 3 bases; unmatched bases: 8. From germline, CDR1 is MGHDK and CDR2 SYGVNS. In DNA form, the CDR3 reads TGTGCCAGCAGTGGCCTCGGGCTAGCGGAAGAGACCCAGTACTTC. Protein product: CASSGLGLAEETQYF.

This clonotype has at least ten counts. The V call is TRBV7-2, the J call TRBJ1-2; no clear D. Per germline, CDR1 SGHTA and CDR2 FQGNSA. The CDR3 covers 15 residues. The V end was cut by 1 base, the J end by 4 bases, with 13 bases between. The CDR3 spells CASSLEGWRIYGYTF. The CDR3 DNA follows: TGTGCCAGCAGCTTAGAAGGGTGGCGGATCTATGGCTACACCTTC. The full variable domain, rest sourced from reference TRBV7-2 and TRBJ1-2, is GAGVSQSPSNKVTEKGKDVELRCDPISGHTALYWYRQSLGQGLEFLIYFQGNSAPDKSGLPSDRFSAERTGGSVSTLTIQRTQQEDSAVYLCASSLEGWRIYGYTFGSGTRLTVV.

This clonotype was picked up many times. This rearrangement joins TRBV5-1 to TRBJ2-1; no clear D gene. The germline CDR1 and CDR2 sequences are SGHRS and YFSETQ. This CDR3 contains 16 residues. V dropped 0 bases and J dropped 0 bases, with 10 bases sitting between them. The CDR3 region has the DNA TGCGCCAGCAGCTTGGATGCAGACGGCTCCTACAATGAGCAGTTCTTC. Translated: CASSLDADGSYNEQFF. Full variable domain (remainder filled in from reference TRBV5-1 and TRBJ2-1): KAGVTQTPRYLIKTRGQQVTLSCSPISGHRSVSWYQQTPGQGLQFLFEYFSETQRNKGNFPGRFSGRQFSNSRSEMNVSTLELGDSALYLCASSLDADGSYNEQFFGPGTRLTVL.

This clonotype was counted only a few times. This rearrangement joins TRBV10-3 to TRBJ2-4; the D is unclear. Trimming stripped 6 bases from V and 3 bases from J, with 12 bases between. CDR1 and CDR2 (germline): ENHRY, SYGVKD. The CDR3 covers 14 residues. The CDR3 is CAISTTSDKNIQYF. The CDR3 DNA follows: TGTGCCATCAGCACAACGTCGGACAAAAACATTCAGTACTTC.

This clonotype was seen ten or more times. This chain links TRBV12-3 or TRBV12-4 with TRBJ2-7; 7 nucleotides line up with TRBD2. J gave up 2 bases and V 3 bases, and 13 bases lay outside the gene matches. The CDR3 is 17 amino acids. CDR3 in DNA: TGTGCCAGCAGTTTGTCGGTTCTAGCGGATTCTACCTACGAGCAGTACTTC. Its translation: CASSLSVLADSTYEQYF.

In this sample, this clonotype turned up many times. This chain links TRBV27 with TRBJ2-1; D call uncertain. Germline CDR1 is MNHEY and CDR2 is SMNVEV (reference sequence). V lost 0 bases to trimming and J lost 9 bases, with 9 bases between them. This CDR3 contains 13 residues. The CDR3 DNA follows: TGTGCCAGCAGTTTATCTCTCGGCGGTGAGCAGTTCTTC. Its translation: CASSLSLGGEQFF.

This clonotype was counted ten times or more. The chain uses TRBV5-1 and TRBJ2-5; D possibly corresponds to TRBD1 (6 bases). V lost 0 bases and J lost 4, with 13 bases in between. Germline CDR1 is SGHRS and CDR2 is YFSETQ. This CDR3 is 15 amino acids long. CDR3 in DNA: TGCGCCAGCAGCTTGGTTCCGACAGGAGGAGAGACCCAGTACTTC. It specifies CASSLVPTGGETQYF.

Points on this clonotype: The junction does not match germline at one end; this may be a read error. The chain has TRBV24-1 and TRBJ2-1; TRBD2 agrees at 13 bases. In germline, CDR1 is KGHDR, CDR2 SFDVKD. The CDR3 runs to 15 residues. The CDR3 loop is CATSGLAGAPNGQFF. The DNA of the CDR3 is TGTGCCACCAGCGGACTAGCGGGGGCCCCTAATGGGCAGTTCTTC.

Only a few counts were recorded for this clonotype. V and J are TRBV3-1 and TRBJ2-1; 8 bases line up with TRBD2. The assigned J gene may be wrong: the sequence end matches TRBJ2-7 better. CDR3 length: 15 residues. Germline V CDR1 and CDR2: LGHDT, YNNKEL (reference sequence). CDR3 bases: TGTGCCAGCAGCCAAGAGGGACTAGAGGGCAATGAGCAGTACTTC. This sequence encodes CASSQEGLEGNEQYF.

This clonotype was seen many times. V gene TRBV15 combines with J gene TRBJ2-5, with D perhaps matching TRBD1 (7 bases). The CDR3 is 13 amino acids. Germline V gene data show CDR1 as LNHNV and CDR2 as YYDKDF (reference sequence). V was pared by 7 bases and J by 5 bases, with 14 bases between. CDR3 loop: CATNGDSGETQYF. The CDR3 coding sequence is TGTGCCACCAATGGGGACAGCGGGGAGACCCAGTACTTC.

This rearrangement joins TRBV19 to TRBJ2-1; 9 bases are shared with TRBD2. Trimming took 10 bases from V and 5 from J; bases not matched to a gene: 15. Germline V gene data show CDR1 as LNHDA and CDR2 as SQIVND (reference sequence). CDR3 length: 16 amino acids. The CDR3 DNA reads TGTGCCACCCCCCAATGGCGGGAGGGCCGTGACAATGAGCAGTTCTTC. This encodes CATPQWREGRDNEQFF.

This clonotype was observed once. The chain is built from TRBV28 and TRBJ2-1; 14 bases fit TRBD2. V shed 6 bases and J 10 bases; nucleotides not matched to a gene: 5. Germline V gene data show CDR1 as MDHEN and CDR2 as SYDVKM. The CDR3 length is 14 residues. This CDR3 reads CASRTSGGAREQFF. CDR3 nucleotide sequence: TGTGCCAGCAGGACTAGCGGGGGGGCTAGGGAGCAGTTCTTC. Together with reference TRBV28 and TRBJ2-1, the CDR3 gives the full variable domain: DVKVTQSSRYLVKRTGEKVFLECVQDMDHENMFWYRQDPGLGLRLIYFSYDVKMKEKGDIPEGYSVSREKKERFSLILESASTNQTSMYLCASRTSGGAREQFFGPGTRLTVL.

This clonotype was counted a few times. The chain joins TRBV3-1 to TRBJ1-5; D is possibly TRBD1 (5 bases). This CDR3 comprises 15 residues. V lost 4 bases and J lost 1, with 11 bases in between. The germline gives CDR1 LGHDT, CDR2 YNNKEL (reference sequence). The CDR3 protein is CASSRGAASNQPQHF. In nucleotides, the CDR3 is TGTGCCAGCAGCCGAGGGGCGGCAAGCAATCAGCCCCAGCATTTT.

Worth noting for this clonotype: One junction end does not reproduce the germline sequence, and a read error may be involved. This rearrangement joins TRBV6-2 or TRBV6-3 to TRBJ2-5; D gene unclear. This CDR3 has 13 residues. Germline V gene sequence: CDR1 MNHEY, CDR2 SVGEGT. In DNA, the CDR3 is TGTGCCAGCTCCCCGGACCCCGGGTACACCCAGAACTTC. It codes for CASSPDPGYTQNF.

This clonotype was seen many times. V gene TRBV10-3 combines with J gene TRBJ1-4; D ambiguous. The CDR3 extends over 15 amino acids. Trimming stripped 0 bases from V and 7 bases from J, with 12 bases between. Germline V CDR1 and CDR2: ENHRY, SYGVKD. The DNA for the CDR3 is TGTGCCATCAGTGAGTCAGCGGGAGAGGGTGAAAAACTGTTTTTT. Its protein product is CAISESAGEGEKLFF.

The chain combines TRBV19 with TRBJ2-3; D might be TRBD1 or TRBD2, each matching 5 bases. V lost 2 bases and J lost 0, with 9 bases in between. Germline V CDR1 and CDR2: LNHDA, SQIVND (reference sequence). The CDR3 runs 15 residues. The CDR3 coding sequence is TGTGCCAGTAGTATAAACGGGGCCAGCACAGATACGCAGTATTTT. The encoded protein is CASSINGASTDTQYF.

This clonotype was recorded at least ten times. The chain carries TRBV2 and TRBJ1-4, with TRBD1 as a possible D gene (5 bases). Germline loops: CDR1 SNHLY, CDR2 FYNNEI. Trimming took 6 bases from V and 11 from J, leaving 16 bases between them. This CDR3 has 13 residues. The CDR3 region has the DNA TGTGCCAGCAGGGGGCAGGGAGTTTGGAAACTGTTTTTT. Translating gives CASRGQGVWKLFF.

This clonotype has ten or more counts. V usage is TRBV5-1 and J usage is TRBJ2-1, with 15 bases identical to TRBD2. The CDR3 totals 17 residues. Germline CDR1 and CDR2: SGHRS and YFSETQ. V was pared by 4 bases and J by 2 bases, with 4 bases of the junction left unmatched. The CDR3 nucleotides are TGCGCCAGCAGCACCGGACTAGCGGGGGGGCCCTACAATGAGCAGTTCTTC. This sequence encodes CASSTGLAGGPYNEQFF.

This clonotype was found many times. CDR3 in amino acids: CASSFSGDETQYF. The CDR3 DNA is TGTGCCAGCAGTTTCTCCGGGGACGAGACCCAGTACTTC. This chain connects TRBV12-3 or TRBV12-4 to TRBJ2-5; either TRBD1 or TRBD2 may fit D (5 bases each). This CDR3 has 13 residues. The ends were cut back, 3 bases at V and 5 bases at J, with 10 bases in the middle.

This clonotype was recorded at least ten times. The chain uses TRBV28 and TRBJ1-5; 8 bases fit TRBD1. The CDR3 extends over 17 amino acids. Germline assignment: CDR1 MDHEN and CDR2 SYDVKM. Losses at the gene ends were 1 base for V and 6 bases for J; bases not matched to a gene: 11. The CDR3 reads CASSLLSGQGVGQPQHF. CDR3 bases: TGTGCCAGCAGTTTATTAAGTGGACAGGGAGTGGGTCAGCCCCAGCATTTT.

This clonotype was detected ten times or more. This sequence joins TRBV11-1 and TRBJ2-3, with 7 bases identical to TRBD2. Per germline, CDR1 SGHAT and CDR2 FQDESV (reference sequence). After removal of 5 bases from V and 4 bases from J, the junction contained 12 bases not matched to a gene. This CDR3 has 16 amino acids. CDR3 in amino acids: CASSPLMTSSSDTQYF. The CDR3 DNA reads TGTGCCAGCAGCCCCCTGATGACTAGCTCCTCAGATACGCAGTATTTT.

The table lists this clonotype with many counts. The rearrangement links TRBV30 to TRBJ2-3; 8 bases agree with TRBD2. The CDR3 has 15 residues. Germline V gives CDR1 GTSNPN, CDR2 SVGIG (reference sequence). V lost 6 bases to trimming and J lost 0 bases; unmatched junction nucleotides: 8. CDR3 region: CACPSASGSTDTQYF. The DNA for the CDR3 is TGTGCCTGCCCATCGGCTAGCGGGAGCACAGATACGCAGTATTTT.

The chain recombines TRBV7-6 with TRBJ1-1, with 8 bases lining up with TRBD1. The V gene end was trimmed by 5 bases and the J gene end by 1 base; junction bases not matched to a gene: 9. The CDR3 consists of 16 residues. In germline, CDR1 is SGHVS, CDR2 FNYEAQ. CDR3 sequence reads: CASSLRPGTGNTEAFF. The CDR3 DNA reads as TGTGCCAGCAGCCTCCGTCCCGGGACAGGGAACACTGAAGCTTTCTTT.

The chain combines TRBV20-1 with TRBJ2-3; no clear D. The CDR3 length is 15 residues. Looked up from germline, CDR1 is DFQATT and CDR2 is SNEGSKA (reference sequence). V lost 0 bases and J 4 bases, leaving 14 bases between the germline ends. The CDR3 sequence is CSARDPSRSADTQYF. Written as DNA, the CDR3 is TGCAGTGCTAGAGACCCCTCGAGGTCGGCAGATACGCAGTATTTT.

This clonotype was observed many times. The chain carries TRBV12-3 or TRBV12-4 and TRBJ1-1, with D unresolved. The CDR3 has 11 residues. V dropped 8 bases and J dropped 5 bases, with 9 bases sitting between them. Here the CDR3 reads CASVAGTEAFF. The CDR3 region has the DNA TGTGCCAGCGTAGCCGGTACTGAAGCTTTCTTT.

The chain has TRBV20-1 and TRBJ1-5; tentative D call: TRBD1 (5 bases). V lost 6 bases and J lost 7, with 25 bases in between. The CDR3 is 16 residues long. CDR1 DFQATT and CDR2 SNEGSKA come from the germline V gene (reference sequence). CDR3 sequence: CSARPMQGGLVQPQHF. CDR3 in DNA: TGCAGTGCCAGACCAATGCAGGGAGGACTAGTCCAGCCCCAGCATTTT.